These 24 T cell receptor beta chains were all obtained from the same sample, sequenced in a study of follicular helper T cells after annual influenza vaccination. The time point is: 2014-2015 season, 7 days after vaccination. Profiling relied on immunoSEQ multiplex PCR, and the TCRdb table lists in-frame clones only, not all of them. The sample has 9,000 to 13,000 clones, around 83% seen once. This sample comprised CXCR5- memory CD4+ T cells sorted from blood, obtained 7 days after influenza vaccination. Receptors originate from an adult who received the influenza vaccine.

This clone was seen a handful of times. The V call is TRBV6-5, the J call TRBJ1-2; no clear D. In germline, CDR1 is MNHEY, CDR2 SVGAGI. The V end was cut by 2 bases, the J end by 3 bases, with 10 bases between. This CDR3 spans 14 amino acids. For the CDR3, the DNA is TGTGCCAGCAGTTACGGTTTAGGAGACTATGGCTACACCTTC. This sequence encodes CASSYGLGDYGYTF.

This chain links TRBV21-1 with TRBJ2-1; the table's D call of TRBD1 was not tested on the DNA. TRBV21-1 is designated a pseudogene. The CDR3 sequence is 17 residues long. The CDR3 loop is CASLVRRGRGSYNEQFF. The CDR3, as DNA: TGTGCCAGCCTCGTTCGCCGAGGCAGGGGAAGTTACAATGAGCAGTTCTTC.

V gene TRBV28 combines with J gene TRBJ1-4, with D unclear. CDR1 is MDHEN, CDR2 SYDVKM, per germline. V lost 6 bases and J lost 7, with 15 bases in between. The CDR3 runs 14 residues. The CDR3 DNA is TGTGCCAGCAGCACGGGCATAAGTAGTGAAAAACTGTTTTTT. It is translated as CASSTGISSEKLFF. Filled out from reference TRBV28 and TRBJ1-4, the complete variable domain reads DVKVTQSSRYLVKRTGEKVFLECVQDMDHENMFWYRQDPGLGLRLIYFSYDVKMKEKGDIPEGYSVSREKKERFSLILESASTNQTSMYLCASSTGISSEKLFFGSGTQLSVL.

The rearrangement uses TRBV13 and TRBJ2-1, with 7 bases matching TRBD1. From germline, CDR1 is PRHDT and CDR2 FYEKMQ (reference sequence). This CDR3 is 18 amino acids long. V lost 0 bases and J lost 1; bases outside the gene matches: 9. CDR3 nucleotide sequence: TGTGCCAGCAGCTTAGGTTGGACAGGCGGTAGGTCCTACAATGAGCAGTTCTTC. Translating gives CASSLGWTGGRSYNEQFF.

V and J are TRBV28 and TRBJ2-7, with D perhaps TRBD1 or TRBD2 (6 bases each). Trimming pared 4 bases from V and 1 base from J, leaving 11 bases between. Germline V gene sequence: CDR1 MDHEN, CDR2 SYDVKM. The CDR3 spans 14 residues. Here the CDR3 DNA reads TGTGCCAGCAGTTACAGGGACTGGTCCTACGAGCAGTACTTC. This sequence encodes CASSYRDWSYEQYF.

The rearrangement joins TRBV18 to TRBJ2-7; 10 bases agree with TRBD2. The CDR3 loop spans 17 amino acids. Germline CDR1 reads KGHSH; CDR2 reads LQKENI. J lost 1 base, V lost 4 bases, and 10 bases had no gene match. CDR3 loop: CASSRITGTSESYEQYF. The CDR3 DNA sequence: TGTGCCAGCTCACGCATTACCGGGACTAGCGAGTCCTACGAGCAGTACTTC.

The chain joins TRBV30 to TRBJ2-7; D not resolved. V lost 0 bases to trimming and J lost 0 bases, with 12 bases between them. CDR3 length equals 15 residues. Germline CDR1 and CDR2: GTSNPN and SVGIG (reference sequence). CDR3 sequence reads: CAWSVPAPSSYEQYF. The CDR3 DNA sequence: TGTGCCTGGAGTGTACCAGCGCCGAGCTCCTACGAGCAGTACTTC.

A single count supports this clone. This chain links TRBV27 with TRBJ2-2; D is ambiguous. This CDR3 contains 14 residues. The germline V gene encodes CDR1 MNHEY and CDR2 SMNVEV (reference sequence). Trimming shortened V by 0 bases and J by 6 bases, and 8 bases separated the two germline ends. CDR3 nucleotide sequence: TGTGCCAGCAGTTTATCGTGGGTATCCGGGGAGCTGTTTTTT. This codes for CASSLSWVSGELFF.

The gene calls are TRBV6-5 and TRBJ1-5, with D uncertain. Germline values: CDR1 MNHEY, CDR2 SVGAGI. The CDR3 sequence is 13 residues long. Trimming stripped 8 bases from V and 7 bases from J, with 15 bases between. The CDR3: CASGSIWGQPQHF. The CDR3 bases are TGTGCCAGCGGCTCGATTTGGGGACAGCCCCAGCATTTT.

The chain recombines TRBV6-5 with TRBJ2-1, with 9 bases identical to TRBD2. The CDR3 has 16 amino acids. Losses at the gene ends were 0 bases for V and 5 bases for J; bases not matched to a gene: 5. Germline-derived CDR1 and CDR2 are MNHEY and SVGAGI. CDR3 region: CASSYSSSGVNNEQFF. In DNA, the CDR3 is TGTGCCAGCAGTTACTCGTCTAGCGGGGTTAACAATGAGCAGTTCTTC.

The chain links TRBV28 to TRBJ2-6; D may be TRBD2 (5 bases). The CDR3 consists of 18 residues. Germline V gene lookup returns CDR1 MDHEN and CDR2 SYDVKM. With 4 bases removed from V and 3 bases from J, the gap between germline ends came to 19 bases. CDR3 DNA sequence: TGTGCCAGCAGTTCCATGCGGGCCCAACCGCATGGGGCCAACGTCCTGACTTTC. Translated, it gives CASSSMRAQPHGANVLTF.

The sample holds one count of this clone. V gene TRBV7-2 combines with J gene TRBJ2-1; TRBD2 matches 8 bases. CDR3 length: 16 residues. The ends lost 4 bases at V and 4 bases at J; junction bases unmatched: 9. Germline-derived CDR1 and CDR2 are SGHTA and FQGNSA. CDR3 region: CASSSSSGRTYNEQFF. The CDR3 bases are TGTGCCAGCAGCTCGAGCAGCGGGAGAACTTACAATGAGCAGTTCTTC.

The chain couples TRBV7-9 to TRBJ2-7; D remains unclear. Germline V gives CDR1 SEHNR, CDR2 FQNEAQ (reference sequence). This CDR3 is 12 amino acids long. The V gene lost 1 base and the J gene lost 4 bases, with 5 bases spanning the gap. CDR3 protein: CASSLDFYEQYF. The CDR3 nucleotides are TGTGCCAGCAGCTTAGATTTTTACGAGCAGTACTTC.

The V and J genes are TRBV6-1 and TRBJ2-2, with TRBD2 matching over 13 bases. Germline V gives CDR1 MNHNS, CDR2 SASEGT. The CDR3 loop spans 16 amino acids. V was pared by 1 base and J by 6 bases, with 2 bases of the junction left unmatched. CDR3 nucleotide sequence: TGTGCCAGCAGTGAAGGGACTAGCGGGAGAGCCGGGGAGCTGTTTTTT. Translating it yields CASSEGTSGRAGELFF.

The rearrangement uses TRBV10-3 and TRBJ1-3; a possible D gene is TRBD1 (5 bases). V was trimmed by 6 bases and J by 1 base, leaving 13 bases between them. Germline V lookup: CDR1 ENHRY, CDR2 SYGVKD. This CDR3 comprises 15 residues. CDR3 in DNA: TGTGCCATCAGGGGGGACGGCGAGTCTGGAAACACCATATATTTT. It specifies CAIRGDGESGNTIYF.

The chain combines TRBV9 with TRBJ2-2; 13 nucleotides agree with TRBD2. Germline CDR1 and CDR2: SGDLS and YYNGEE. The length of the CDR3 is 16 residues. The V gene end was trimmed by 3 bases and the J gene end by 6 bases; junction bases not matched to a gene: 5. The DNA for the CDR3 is TGTGCCAGCAGCGCCACTAGCGGGGGGGCCCCCGGGGAGCTGTTTTTT. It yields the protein CASSATSGGAPGELFF.

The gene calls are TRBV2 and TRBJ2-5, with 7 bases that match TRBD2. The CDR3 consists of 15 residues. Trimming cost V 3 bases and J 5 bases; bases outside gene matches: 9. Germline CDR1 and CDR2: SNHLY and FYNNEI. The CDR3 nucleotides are TGTGCCAGCAGTGACTTAGGGGCGGGGGAGGAGACCCAGTACTTC. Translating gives CASSDLGAGEETQYF. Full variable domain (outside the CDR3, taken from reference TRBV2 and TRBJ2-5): EPEVTQTPSHQVTQMGQEVILRCVPISNHLYFYWYRQILGQKVEFLVSFYNNEISEKSEIFDDQFSVERPDGSNFTLKIRSTKLEDSAMYFCASSDLGAGEETQYFGPGTRLLVL.

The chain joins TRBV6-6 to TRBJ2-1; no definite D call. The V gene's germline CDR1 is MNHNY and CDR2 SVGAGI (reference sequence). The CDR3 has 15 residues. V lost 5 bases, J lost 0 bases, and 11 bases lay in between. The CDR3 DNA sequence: TGTGCCAGCAGTCTCCCGGCGGCCTCCTACAATGAGCAGTTCTTC. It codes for CASSLPAASYNEQFF.

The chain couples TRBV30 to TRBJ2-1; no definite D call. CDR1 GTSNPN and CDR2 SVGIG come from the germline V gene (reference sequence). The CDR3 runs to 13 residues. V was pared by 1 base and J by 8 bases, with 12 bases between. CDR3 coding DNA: TGTGCCTGGAGTGCGGGCCTAACAGATGAGCAGTTCTTC. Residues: CAWSAGLTDEQFF.

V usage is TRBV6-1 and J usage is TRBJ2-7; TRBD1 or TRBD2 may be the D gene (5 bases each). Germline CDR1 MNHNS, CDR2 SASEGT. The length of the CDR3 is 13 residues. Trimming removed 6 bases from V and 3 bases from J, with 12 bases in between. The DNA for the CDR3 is TGTGCCAGCAGATCCAGGGACCGCTACGAGCAGTACTTC. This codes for CASRSRDRYEQYF.

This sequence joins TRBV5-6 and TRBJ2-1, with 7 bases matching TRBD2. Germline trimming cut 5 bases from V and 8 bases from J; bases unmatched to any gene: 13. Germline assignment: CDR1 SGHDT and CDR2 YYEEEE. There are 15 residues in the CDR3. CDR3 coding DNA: TGTGCCAGCAGTTATAGCGGGTATACCCCCGATGAGCAGTTCTTC. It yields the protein CASSYSGYTPDEQFF.

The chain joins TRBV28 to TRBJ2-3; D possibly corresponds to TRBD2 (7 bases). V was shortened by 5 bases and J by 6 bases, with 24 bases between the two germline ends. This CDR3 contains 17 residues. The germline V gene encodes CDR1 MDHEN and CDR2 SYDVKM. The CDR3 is CASSQAGGPRRADTQYF. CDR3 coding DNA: TGTGCCAGCAGTCAGGCCGGGGGGCCCAGGAGGGCGGATACGCAGTATTTT.

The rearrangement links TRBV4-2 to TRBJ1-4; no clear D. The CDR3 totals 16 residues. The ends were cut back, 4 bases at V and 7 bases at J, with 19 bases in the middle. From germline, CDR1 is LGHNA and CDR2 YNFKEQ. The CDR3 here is CASSPSSGAGVEKLFF. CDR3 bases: TGTGCCAGCAGCCCCTCGTCGGGAGCGGGTGTTGAAAAACTGTTTTTT.

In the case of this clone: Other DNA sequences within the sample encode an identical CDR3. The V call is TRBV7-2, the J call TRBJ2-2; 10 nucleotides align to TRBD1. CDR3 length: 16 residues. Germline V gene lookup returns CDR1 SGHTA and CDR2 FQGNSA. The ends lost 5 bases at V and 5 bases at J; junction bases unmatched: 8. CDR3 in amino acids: CASSLRQGAGTGELFF. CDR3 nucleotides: TGTGCCAGCAGCCTCCGACAGGGGGCGGGAACCGGGGAGCTGTTTTTT.